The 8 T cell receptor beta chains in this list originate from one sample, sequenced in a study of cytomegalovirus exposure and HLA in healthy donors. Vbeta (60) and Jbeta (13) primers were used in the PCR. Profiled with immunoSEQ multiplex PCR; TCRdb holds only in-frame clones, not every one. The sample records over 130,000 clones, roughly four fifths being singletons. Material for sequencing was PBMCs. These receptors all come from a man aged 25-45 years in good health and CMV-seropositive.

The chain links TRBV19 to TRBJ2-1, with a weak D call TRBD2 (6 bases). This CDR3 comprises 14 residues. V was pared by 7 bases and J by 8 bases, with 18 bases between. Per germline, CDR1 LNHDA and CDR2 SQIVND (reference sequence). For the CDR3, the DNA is TGTGCCAGTAATTATCGGGGGTTTGGCGATGAGCAGTTCTTC. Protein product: CASNYRGFGDEQFF. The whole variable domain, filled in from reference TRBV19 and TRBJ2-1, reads DGGITQSPKYLFRKEGQNVTLSCEQNLNHDAMYWYRQDPGQGLRLIYYSQIVNDFQKGDIAEGYSVSREKKESFPLTVTSAQKNPTAFYLCASNYRGFGDEQFFGPGTRLTVL.

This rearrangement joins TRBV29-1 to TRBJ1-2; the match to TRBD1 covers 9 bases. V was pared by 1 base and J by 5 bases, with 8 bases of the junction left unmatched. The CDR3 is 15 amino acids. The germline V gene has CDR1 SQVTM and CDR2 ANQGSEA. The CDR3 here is CSVEGRDRVTYGYTF. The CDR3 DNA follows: TGCAGCGTTGAAGGAAGGGACAGGGTAACGTATGGCTACACCTTC.

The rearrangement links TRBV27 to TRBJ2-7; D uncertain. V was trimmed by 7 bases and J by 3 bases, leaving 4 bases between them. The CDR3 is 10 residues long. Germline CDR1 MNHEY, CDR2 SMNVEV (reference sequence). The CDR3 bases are TGTGCCAGCACCCTCTACGAGCAGTACTTC. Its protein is CASTLYEQYF.

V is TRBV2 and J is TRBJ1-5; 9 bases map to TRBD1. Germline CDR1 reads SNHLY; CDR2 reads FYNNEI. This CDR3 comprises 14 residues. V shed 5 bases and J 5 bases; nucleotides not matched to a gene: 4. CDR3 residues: CASSRDRVDQPQHF. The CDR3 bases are TGTGCCAGCAGTCGGGACAGGGTGGATCAGCCCCAGCATTTT.

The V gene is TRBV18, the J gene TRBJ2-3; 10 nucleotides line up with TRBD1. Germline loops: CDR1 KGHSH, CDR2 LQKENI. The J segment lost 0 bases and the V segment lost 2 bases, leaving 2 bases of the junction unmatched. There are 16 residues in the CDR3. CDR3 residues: CASSPRQGASTDTQYF. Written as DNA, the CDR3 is TGTGCCAGCTCACCAAGACAGGGGGCTAGCACAGATACGCAGTATTTT.

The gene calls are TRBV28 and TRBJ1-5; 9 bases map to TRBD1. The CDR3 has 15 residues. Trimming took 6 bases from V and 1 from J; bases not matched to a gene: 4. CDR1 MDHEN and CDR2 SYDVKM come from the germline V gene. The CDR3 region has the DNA TGTGCCAGCAGACTACAGGGGGCAAGCAATCAGCCCCAGCATTTT. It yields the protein CASRLQGASNQPQHF.

For the CDR3, the DNA is TGTGCCAGCAGCGTAGTCGGTGGTTCTGGGGCCAACGTCCTGACTTTC. Amino acids: CASSVVGGSGANVLTF. J is TRBJ2-6 and V is TRBV9; D is ambiguous. CDR1 and CDR2 from the germline V gene are SGDLS and YYNGEE. V was trimmed by 0 bases and J by 1 base, leaving 8 bases between them. This CDR3 comprises 16 residues.

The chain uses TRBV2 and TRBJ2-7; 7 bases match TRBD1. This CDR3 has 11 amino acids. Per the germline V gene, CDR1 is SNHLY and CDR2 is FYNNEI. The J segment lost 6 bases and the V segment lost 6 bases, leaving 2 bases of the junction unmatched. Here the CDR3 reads CASRGDSEQYF. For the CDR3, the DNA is TGTGCCAGCAGGGGGGACAGCGAGCAGTACTTC.